This paragraph reports one T cell receptor (beta chain). Antigen unknown. Clones were sequenced by immunoSEQ multiplex PCR, and TCRdb holds only the in-frame ones, with some missing. The repertoire holds around 130,000 clones, with about 90% as singletons. The V gene lost 4 bases and the J gene lost 13 bases, with 17 bases spanning the gap. The CDR3 is 13 amino acids. Germline lookup yields CDR1 SGHDT and CDR2 YYEEEE. The data were obtained in a study of T cell responses to AZD1222 COVID-19 vaccine. Whole-study results and caveats: Baseline seropositivity characterized only a handful of AZD1222 recipients. A rise in Spike-specific TCR breadth and depth followed two AZD1222 doses. There were vaccine-associated CD4 TCRs across spike, dominant at 160-218 and 743-854.

Sequencing used peripheral blood, obtained on day 0 of AZD1222 vaccination. This sequence was found in an adult in good health. This chain links TRBV5-6 with TRBJ1-4; a possible D gene is TRBD1 (5 bases). The CDR3, as DNA: TGTGCCAGCAGCCCGTCGGCCGGGGGAGGACTGTTTTTT. This encodes CASSPSAGGGLFF.